Presented here are 17 T cell receptor beta chains from one specimen sequenced in a study of cytomegalovirus exposure and HLA in healthy donors. It was with 60 Vbeta and 13 Jbeta primers that the PCR ran. Assay: immunoSEQ multiplex PCR; the TCRdb copy retains only in-frame clones and omits some. The table includes about 100,000 clones, roughly 80% detected once. Sequenced: PBMCs. These TCRs come from a man younger than 40 in good health and CMV-seronegative.

This clone showed up just once. This sequence joins TRBV11-2 and TRBJ2-5, with TRBD2 matching 9 bases. With V trimmed by 2 bases and J by 1 base, 8 bases remained unmatched. The germline V gene encodes CDR1 SGHAT and CDR2 FQNNGV. This CDR3 comprises 17 residues. CDR3 nucleotide sequence: TGTGCCAGCAGCTTAAGCGGGACTAGCCACATCCAAGAGACCCAGTACTTC. As protein: CASSLSGTSHIQETQYF.

This chain joins TRBV28 and TRBJ1-2; D remains ambiguous. Trimming removed 2 bases at V and 7 bases at J, with 8 bases between. Germline lookup yields CDR1 MDHEN and CDR2 SYDVKM. This CDR3 contains 12 residues. The CDR3 spells CASSLTGFGYTF. The CDR3 coding sequence is TGTGCCAGCAGTTTAACCGGTTTTGGCTACACCTTC.

In its sample, this clone was seen once. The rearrangement uses TRBV7-2 and TRBJ2-5; D not certain. Per germline, CDR1 SGHTA and CDR2 FQGNSA. Trimming removed 5 bases at V and 1 base at J, with 5 bases between. This CDR3 region has 12 residues. The CDR3 loop reads CASSRFQETQYF. CDR3 nucleotides: TGTGCCAGCAGCCGTTTCCAAGAGACCCAGTACTTC. The variable domain in full, completed from reference TRBV7-2 and TRBJ2-5, reads GAGVSQSPSNKVTEKGKDVELRCDPISGHTALYWYRQSLGQGLEFLIYFQGNSAPDKSGLPSDRFSAERTGGSVSTLTIQRTQQEDSAVYLCASSRFQETQYFGPGTRLLVL.

This clone was seen only once. The chain carries TRBV6-5 and TRBJ2-7, with TRBD2 as a possible D gene (5 bases). V lost 8 bases and J lost 3, with 8 bases in between. Germline V gene lookup returns CDR1 MNHEY and CDR2 SVGAGI. This CDR3 spans 11 amino acids. CDR3 sequence: CASVRDYEQYF. CDR3 bases: TGTGCCAGCGTCCGGGACTACGAGCAGTACTTC.

The chain carries TRBV2 and TRBJ2-2, with a possible D match to TRBD2 (5 bases). Germline V gives CDR1 SNHLY, CDR2 FYNNEI. Trimming cost V 4 bases and J 6 bases, with 9 bases left between them. The CDR3 extends over 13 amino acids. CDR3 nucleotide sequence: TGTGCCAGCAGTGCTAGCCCAGCCGGGGAGCTGTTTTTT. Translating it yields CASSASPAGELFF.

The chain has TRBV10-3 and TRBJ1-1; 7 nucleotides line up with TRBD1. The germline V gene encodes CDR1 ENHRY and CDR2 SYGVKD. The CDR3 runs 14 residues. The junction had 8 bases not matched to a gene; V was cut back by 3 bases and J by 7 bases. CDR3 residues: CAISEGQAPGEAFF. The DNA for the CDR3 is TGTGCCATCAGTGAAGGACAGGCACCGGGTGAAGCTTTCTTT.

The chain uses TRBV6-5 and TRBJ2-5; D perhaps matches TRBD1 (6 bases). This CDR3 spans 14 amino acids. V was clipped by 3 bases and J by 5 bases, with 13 bases between them. Germline V gene sequence: CDR1 MNHEY, CDR2 SVGAGI. The CDR3 region is CASSYQTGGETQYF. Written as DNA, the CDR3 is TGTGCCAGCAGTTATCAGACAGGTGGGGAGACCCAGTACTTC.

The J gene is TRBJ1-1, the V gene TRBV6-5; 11 nucleotides match TRBD1. CDR3 length: 15 residues. The germline V gene encodes CDR1 MNHEY and CDR2 SVGAGI. The V gene end was trimmed by 6 bases and the J gene end by 3 bases; junction bases not matched to a gene: 6. The CDR3 DNA is TGTGCCAGCAGGACTACGGGACAGGGGGACACTGAAGCTTTCTTT. It specifies CASRTTGQGDTEAFF.

The gene calls are TRBV19 and TRBJ2-7; tentative D call: TRBD1 (7 bases). The CDR3 sequence is 15 residues long. Germline values: CDR1 LNHDA, CDR2 SQIVND (reference sequence). Trimming stripped 7 bases from V and 6 bases from J, with 22 bases between. This CDR3 is CASTSGGGQWGEQYF. The CDR3 bases are TGTGCCAGTACCTCAGGAGGGGGCCAATGGGGCGAGCAGTACTTC.

The V gene is TRBV15, the J gene TRBJ2-2; 9 bases fit TRBD2. Germline CDR1 LNHNV, CDR2 YYDKDF (reference sequence). The CDR3 has 15 residues. After removal of 5 bases from V and 3 bases from J, the junction contained 4 bases not matched to a gene. CDR3 coding DNA: TGTGCCACCAGCCGCGGGGGGGCCTACACCGGGGAGCTGTTTTTT. Its protein is CATSRGGAYTGELFF.

The chain recombines TRBV6-5 with TRBJ2-7, with unresolved D. The CDR3 has 13 residues. Trimming stripped 4 bases from V and 6 bases from J, with 13 bases between. The germline V gene encodes CDR1 MNHEY and CDR2 SVGAGI. The CDR3 sequence is CASSFRENVEQYF. The CDR3 bases are TGTGCCAGCAGTTTTCGCGAGAATGTCGAGCAGTACTTC.

The chain recombines TRBV7-8 with TRBJ1-3, with no clear D. CDR3 length equals 14 residues. Trimming left V 5 bases short and J 0 bases short, with 8 bases between. Germline CDR1 and CDR2: SGHVS and FQNEAQ. CDR3: CASSPDYSGNTIYF. DNA of the CDR3: TGTGCCAGCAGCCCCGACTACTCTGGAAACACCATATATTTT.

V usage is TRBV15 and J usage is TRBJ2-5; perhaps TRBD2 as D (5 bases). This CDR3 has 16 amino acids. Trimming left V 2 bases short and J 2 bases short, with 15 bases between. Germline V lookup: CDR1 LNHNV, CDR2 YYDKDF (reference sequence). CDR3 sequence: CATSRPSGRAQETQYF. DNA of the CDR3: TGTGCCACCAGCAGACCATCGGGAAGGGCACAAGAGACCCAGTACTTC.

The chain carries TRBV2 and TRBJ1-5; D might be TRBD1 (6 bases). Trimming cost V 5 bases and J 5 bases, with 10 bases left between them. This CDR3 comprises 13 residues. Germline lookup yields CDR1 SNHLY and CDR2 FYNNEI. For the CDR3, the DNA is TGTGCCAGCAGTCCGGACAGATATCAGCCCCAGCATTTT. Translated, it gives CASSPDRYQPQHF.

This chain links TRBV10-1 with TRBJ2-1; perhaps TRBD2 as D (5 bases). In germline, CDR1 is WNHNN, CDR2 SYGVQD (reference sequence). This CDR3 is 14 amino acids long. V was shortened by 0 bases and J by 7 bases, with 10 bases between the two germline ends. The CDR3 loop reads CASSESGRRNEQFF. CDR3 bases: TGCGCCAGCAGTGAGTCAGGGAGACGTAATGAGCAGTTCTTC.

The chain joins TRBV5-4 to TRBJ2-1; possibly TRBD2 for D (5 bases). The germline gives CDR1 SGHNT, CDR2 YYREEE (reference sequence). The CDR3 has 16 amino acids. Trimming shortened V by 4 bases and J by 3 bases, and 17 bases separated the two germline ends. The CDR3 nucleotides read TGTGCCAGCAGCACGAGGTCCAACGGGGTCTACAATGAGCAGTTCTTC. Its protein product is CASSTRSNGVYNEQFF.

In DNA, the CDR3 is TGTGCCAGCAGTCCCACTGTGGGCACAGATACGCAGTATTTT. Its protein is CASSPTVGTDTQYF. The chain links TRBV28 to TRBJ2-3; D is undetermined. Deletions cut 5 bases from V and 1 base from J, with 10 bases between. Germline CDR1 and CDR2: MDHEN and SYDVKM. This CDR3 contains 14 residues.